This T cell receptor (beta chain) was sequenced in a study of blood T cell repertoires in COVID-19 (dated by TCRdb to 2018 to 2021). About the study as a whole: Samples covering the acute and convalescent phases of COVID-19 were provided by collaborators in the United States, Italy and Spain. The repertoires were made available in a free public database intended to serve as a resource for research on the immune response to SARS-CoV-2. Samples were obtained from the ongoing ImmuneRACE study (first 160 participants) and from over a thousand subjects provided by 6 global collaborators. Where available, HLA class I and class II types were taken from metadata supplied by the sample provider and were not determined by assay-based typing. The prospective study material was composed of cDNA or gDNA derived from T cells, B-cell-depleted T cells, or PBMCs. The sample metadata nearly always contained a de-identified subject ID, COVID-19 status, age in years and sex. Subjects who had been exposed to COVID-19, were actively infected with it, or had recovered from it provided the deeply sampled blood TCRbeta repertoires that made up the dataset. Here is what the overall study found, with its caveats: The amount of clinical and demographic metadata varied by source and participant and was provided uncurated.

TCRbeta CDR3 regions were amplified from genomic DNA using the immunoSEQ Assay, a bias-controlled multiplex PCR. The original methods were these. Nucleated cell counts per sample were estimated from amplification of reference gene primers within the assay. Sequence reads were collapsed and filtered to measure the absolute abundance of every unique TCRbeta CDR3 rearrangement. For each sample, productive Simpson clonality was calculated as the square root of Simpson's diversity index over productive rearrangements. In TCRdb, the immuneACCESS table is reduced to in-frame sequences with V and J assigned. These tables do not hold every clone; where another copy was compared, an unresolved V gene accounts for under half, and the others remain unexplained. Clonal size and the V and J genes are those of that table, whereas D and trimming came from the DNA. The table for this sample lists about 180,000 clones; 70% to 90% of them were counted only once. In total, the top ten clones hold approximately 11% of the sample.

Remarks on this clone: The antigen it recognizes is unknown. No base quality values were provided; no much bigger clone lies one nucleotide off.

The collaborating institutions used their own protocols to collect whole blood in K2EDTA tubes. For TCRbeta analysis, collaborators shipped samples in one of three forms: frozen whole blood, isolated PBMCs, or DNA extracted from either of those sample types. Including cysteine and phenylalanine, the CDR3 has 18 amino acids. Kept here is only the CDR3 DNA, which spans 54 bases and is read in frame from base 1. The germline V gene sets CDR1 to SGHRS and CDR2 to YFSETQ. V and J are truncated by 2 bases and 2 bases respectively, leaving an intervening sequence of 22 bases. The TCR comes from a human donor with active or convalescent COVID-19. The donor label of this sample is uncertain. Recombination linked TRBV5-1 to TRBJ2-5; possibly the D gene is TRBD2, per 5 matching bases. Sequencing was done on a sample of peripheral blood. The DNA sequence follows: TGCGCCAGCAGCTTTCTCGCTTCCACGACTACCTCTCAAGAGACCCAGTACTTC. It codes for CASSFLASTTTSQETQYF.